These T cell receptor beta chains were read from a single sample in a study of blood T cells in healthy people across ages. Using its own MiXCR run on the 5' RACE reads, TCRdb lists one record per CDR3 protein. The table lists approximately 800,000 distinct CDR3 sequences, about 25% of them singletons. The sample also formed part of further work on T cells of mothers and their children.

Sequences were obtained from blood. Receptors originate from a boy younger than 18 in good health. The CDR3 runs from the conserved cysteine through the conserved F or W. The D gene is left open where the match is weak. Not every row has a clone size; where given, it reads once, few, many or a size class.

size	D	V	J	DNA	CDR3
few	.	TRBV4-1	TRBJ2-3	TGCGCCAGCAGCCAATTTACCACAGATACGCAGTATTTT	CASSQFTTDTQYF
.	.	TRBV9	TRBJ2-1	TGTGCCAGCAGCGTAGGAGGGATGGACGGGTCCTACAATGAGCAGTTCTTC	CASSVGGMDGSYNEQFF
.	TRBD2	TRBV5-4	TRBJ2-1	TGTGCCAGCAGCTGGGGACTAGCGGGAGGGGAGCAGTTCTTC	CASSWGLAGGEQFF
.	.	TRBV27	TRBJ2-1	TGTGCCAGCAGTTTATTAGGCGGATGGGCAAGCAATGAGCAGTTCTTC	CASSLLGGWASNEQFF
.	.	TRBV29-1	TRBJ2-7	TGCAGCGTTGAATGGGACTCCTACGAGCAGTACTTC	CSVEWDSYEQYF
few	TRBD1	TRBV20-1	TRBJ2-6	TGCAGTGCTCCGGGACAGGGTGCTACTGGGGCCAACGTCCTGATTTTC	CSAPGQGATGANVLIF
few	.	TRBV7-8	TRBJ2-1	TGTGCCAGCAGCTTAGCGCGAGAGTACAATGAGCAGTTCTTC	CASSLAREYNEQFF
.	.	TRBV9	TRBJ2-1	TGTGCCAGCTCGGGGAGTCCCAATGAGCAGTTCTTC	CASSGSPNEQFF
.	.	TRBV5-1	TRBJ2-1	TGCGCCAGCAGCTTGGTCCAGGGGAAACAGTTCTTC	CASSLVQGKQFF
.	.	TRBV2	TRBJ2-4	TGTGCCAGCAGACCCCCGGAGGGGGGCATTCAGTACTTC	CASRPPEGGIQYF
.	.	TRBV20-1	TRBJ1-4	TGCAGTGCCAGCGGGCGAGGAGGCCTGTTTTTT	CSASGRGGLFF
.	.	TRBV7-8	TRBJ2-5	TGTGCCAGCAGCGGGGGGAGGTGGGACCTCAACGAAGAGACCCAGTACTTC	CASSGGRWDLNEETQYF
few	.	TRBV4-3	TRBJ2-5	TGCGCCAGCAGCCAAGCAGCACTCCAAGAGACCCAGTACTTC	CASSQAALQETQYF
.	.	TRBV28	TRBJ2-5	TGTGTCAGCAGTGAAAGGGGGGGCCAAGAGACCCAGTACTTC	CVSSERGGQETQYF
.	.	TRBV5-1	TRBJ2-5	TGCGCCAGCAGCTTGGTTCCGGGTGACGAGACCCAGTACTTC	CASSLVPGDETQYF